These 8 T cell receptor beta chains came from one sample sequenced in a study of control samples from healthy donors and cancer patients. Data came from immunoSEQ multiplex PCR; TCRdb stores just in-frame clones and leaves some out. Among under 110,000 clones listed, roughly 91% were seen once. Sequencing was done on a sample of blood. The receptors stem from a man between 25 and 39 years old in good health.

This clone was observed a single time. This chain joins TRBV5-6 and TRBJ1-2, with a tentative D call TRBD1 (6 bases). Trimming took off 0 bases at V and 8 bases at J, with 17 bases between the two ends. CDR1 and CDR2 (germline): SGHDT, YYEEEE. The CDR3 covers 15 residues. The DNA of the CDR3 is TGTGCCAGCAGCTTGGGACAGGCTTCACGGAGAGGCTACACCTTC. Its translation: CASSLGQASRRGYTF.

This chain connects TRBV7-9 to TRBJ2-1, with 10 bases identical to TRBD2. Germline values: CDR1 SEHNR, CDR2 FQNEAQ (reference sequence). The CDR3 runs to 17 residues. V gave up 5 bases and J gave up 0 bases; unmatched junction bases: 7. The chain's CDR3 is CASSPRTSGPSYNEQFF. Here the CDR3 DNA reads TGTGCCAGCAGCCCCCGGACTAGCGGTCCCTCCTACAATGAGCAGTTCTTC. The full variable domain, rest sourced from reference TRBV7-9 and TRBJ2-1, is DTGVSQNPRHKITKRGQNVTFRCDPISEHNRLYWYRQTLGQGPEFLTYFQNEAQLEKSRLLSDRFSAERPKGSFSTLEIQRTEQGDSAMYLCASSPRTSGPSYNEQFFGPGTRLTVL.

This chain uses TRBV4-2 with TRBJ1-3; weak D call: TRBD1 (5 bases). This CDR3 has 16 residues. V lost 0 bases, J lost 0 bases, and 9 bases lay in between. CDR1 is LGHNA and CDR2 is YNFKEQ in the germline V gene. CDR3 in DNA: TGTGCCAGCAGCCAAGAGACAGCCATCTCTGGAAACACCATATATTTT. It is translated as CASSQETAISGNTIYF.

Regarding this clone: Without the conserved terminal phenylalanine or tryptophan, this CDR3 likely stems from a read error. Because the CDR3's place on the DNA is in doubt, the DNA is left out and the CDR3 is given as listed by TCRdb. The genes are TRBV6-5 and TRBJ2-3; the table names TRBD2, a call not compared with the DNA. Germline values: CDR1 MNHEY, CDR2 SVGAGI. Termini included, the CDR3 measures 11 amino acids. This chain's CDR3 is CPGTREGQPLS.

This chain connects TRBV5-8 to TRBJ2-3; D not resolved. The CDR3 sequence is 14 residues long. V lost 6 bases, J lost 0 bases, and 11 bases lay in between. Germline V gene sequence: CDR1 SGHTS, CDR2 YDEGEE. The DNA of the CDR3 is TGTGCCAGCACCCAAGGAATTAGCACAGATACGCAGTATTTT. Amino acids: CASTQGISTDTQYF.

This sequence joins TRBV9 and TRBJ1-2; possible D gene TRBD1, 5 bases. This CDR3 contains 13 residues. Germline V gene sequence: CDR1 SGDLS, CDR2 YYNGEE. Deletions cut 0 bases from V and 6 bases from J, with 9 bases between. CDR3 region: CASSVVGRDGYTF. The CDR3 DNA follows: TGTGCCAGCAGCGTAGTGGGCAGGGATGGCTACACCTTC.

The chain has TRBV5-6 and TRBJ2-7; D gene unclear. Looked up from germline, CDR1 is SGHDT and CDR2 is YYEEEE. The length of the CDR3 is 13 residues. Trimming left V 4 bases short and J 5 bases short, with 13 bases between. The CDR3: CASSRSSGNEQYF. In DNA form, the CDR3 reads TGTGCCAGCAGCCGTTCATCGGGTAACGAGCAGTACTTC.

This clone was counted once. This chain links TRBV19 with TRBJ2-3, with 14 bases identical to TRBD2. The CDR3 spans 14 residues. Germline lookup yields CDR1 LNHDA and CDR2 SQIVND (reference sequence). Germline trimming cut 8 bases from V and 10 bases from J; bases unmatched to any gene: 8. The CDR3 nucleotides read TGTGCCAGTTCCCGACTAGCGGGGGGGTACGCGCAGTATTTT. Amino acids: CASSRLAGGYAQYF. Together with reference TRBV19 and TRBJ2-3, the CDR3 gives the full variable domain: DGGITQSPKYLFRKEGQNVTLSCEQNLNHDAMYWYRQDPGQGLRLIYYSQIVNDFQKGDIAEGYSVSREKKESFPLTVTSAQKNPTAFYLCASSRLAGGYAQYFGPGTRLTVL.